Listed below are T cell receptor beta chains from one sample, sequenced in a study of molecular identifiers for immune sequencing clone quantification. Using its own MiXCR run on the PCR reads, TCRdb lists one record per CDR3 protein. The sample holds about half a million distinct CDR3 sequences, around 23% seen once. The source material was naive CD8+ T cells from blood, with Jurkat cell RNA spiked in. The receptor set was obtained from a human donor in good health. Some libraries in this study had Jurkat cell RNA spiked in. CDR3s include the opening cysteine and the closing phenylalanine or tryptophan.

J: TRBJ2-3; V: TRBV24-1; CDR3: CATSDSYGFTDTQYF
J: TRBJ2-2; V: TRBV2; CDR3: CASSGGTEFNTGELFF
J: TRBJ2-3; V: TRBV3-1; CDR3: CASSQDLGGAPTDTQYF
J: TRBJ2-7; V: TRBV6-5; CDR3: CASRATRDYSLEQHF
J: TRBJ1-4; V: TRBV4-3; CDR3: CANSQDVGMGNEKLFF
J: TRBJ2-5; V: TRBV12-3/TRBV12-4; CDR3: CASHPGVRQETQYF
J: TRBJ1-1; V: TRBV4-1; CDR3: CASSQVPGGVLGTEAFF
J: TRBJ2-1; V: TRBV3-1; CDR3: CASSQEASGGLREQFF
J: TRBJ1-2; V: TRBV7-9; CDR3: CASSLAGGAGYTF
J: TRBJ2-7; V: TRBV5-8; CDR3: CASSPAGVAGVYEQYF
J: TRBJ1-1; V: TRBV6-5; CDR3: CASSYSTGLVTEAFF
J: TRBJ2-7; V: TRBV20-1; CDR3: CSARDRAETVAGEQYF
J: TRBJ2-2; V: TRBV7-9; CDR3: CACSPRTSGTGELFF
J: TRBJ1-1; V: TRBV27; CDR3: CASSYMADGEAFF
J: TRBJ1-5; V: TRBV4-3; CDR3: CASSQDRTGSQPQHF
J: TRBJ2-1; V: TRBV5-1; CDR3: CASSSFSGVFGDEQFF
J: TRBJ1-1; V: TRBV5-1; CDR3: CASSLGRTVPEAFF
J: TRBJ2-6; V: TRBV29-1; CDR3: CSVEGEFGANVLTF
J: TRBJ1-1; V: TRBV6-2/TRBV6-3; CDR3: CASSYSRQGMNTEAFF
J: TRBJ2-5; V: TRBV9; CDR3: CASSPAWGTGAQYF
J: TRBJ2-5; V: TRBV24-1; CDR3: CATRGRRDETQYF
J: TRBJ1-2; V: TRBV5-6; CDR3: CASSLERTGLYGYTF
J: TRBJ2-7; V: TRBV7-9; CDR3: CAGRLGHEQYF
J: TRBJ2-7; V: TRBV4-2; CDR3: CASSHHRTSGRNEQYF
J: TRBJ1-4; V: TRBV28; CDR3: CASSFTVAEKLFF
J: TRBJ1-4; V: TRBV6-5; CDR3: CASSPTGGNKKLFF
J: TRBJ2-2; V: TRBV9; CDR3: CASSLRVSYTGELFF
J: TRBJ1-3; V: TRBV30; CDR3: CAWSVRGQRIYSGNTIYF
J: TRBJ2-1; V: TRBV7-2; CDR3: CASSSDGFYNEQFF
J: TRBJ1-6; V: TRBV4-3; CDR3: CASSQAVSSYNSPLHF
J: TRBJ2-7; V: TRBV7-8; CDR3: CASSLAAGGLYEQYF
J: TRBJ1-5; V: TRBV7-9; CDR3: CASSKQGGPQHF
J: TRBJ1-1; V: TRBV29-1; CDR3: CSVVGETTEAFF
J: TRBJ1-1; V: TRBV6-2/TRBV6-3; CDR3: CASSQGQEAFF
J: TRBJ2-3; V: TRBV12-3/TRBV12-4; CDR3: CASSPTGARTDTQYF
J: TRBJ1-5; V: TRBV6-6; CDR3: CASKEVRGPVQPQHF
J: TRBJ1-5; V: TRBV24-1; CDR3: CATSARTGGNQPQHF
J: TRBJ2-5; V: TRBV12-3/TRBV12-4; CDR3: CASSVRTVQETQYF
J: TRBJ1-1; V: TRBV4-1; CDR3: CASRGPGGSEAFF
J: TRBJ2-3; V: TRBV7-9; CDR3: CASEPFNTDTQYF
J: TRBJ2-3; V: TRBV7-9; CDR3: CASSPSADTQYF